This is a list of T cell receptor beta chains from one sample in a study of T cell responses to AZD1222 COVID-19 vaccine. Generated by immunoSEQ multiplex PCR, the TCRdb table keeps only in-frame clones and is missing some. Of 60,000 to 95,000 clones in the sample, around 87% were seen once. The material was peripheral blood, obtained 28 days after the second AZD1222 dose. Receptors were obtained from an adult who received the AZD1222 COVID-19 vaccine. Both conserved end residues are part of each CDR3. Fields, in order: V gene, D gene, J gene, clone size, CDR3 DNA, CDR3 protein. A D gene is named only where the DNA matches it firmly. Clone size is given for some rows only: seen once, a few or many times, or a class if the clone is expanded.

TRBV6-6	TRBD1	TRBJ1-2	NA	TGTGCCAGCAGTTATGCCCCCGACAGGGAGAAAGGCTACACCTTC	CASSYAPDREKGYTF
TRBV9	NA	TRBJ2-1	NA	TGTGCCAGCAGCGCCACCGGGGCATTGGTTAGAGAGCAGTTCTTC	CASSATGALVREQFF
TRBV15	NA	TRBJ1-1	NA	TGTGCCACCAGCAGAGATAGGATGGGGGCTGAAGCTTTCTTT	CATSRDRMGAEAFF
TRBV19	NA	TRBJ1-5	once	TGTGCCAGTGACCCCCAGGACGGAACCAATCAGCCCCAGCATTTT	CASDPQDGTNQPQHF
TRBV7-3	NA	TRBJ1-1	few	TGTGCCAGCAGCTTATCCGCCGGGGGCTACGCTTTCTTT	CASSLSAGGYAFF
TRBV7-2	TRBD1	TRBJ1-2	once	TGTGCCAGCAGCCCCCTAGGGCAGGGGGTTAACTATGGCTACACCTTC	CASSPLGQGVNYGYTF
TRBV7-2	TRBD2	TRBJ2-2	once	TGTGCCAGCAGCCTCAGCGGGGGACGGACCGGGGAGCTGTTTTTT	CASSLSGGRTGELFF
TRBV7-2	NA	TRBJ2-7	NA	TGTGCCAGCAGCTCCCTTGTCGGCTACGAGCAGTACTTC	CASSSLVGYEQYF
TRBV19	NA	TRBJ2-2	NA	TGTGCCAGTAGTATTGGGGCCGGCCCCCCTGTCGGGGAGCTGTTTTTT	CASSIGAGPPVGELFF
TRBV7-8	TRBD1	TRBJ2-2	NA	TGTGCCAGCAGCGATCGGATCAGACAGGGGTACACCGGGGAGCTGTTTTTT	CASSDRIRQGYTGELFF
TRBV7-2	NA	TRBJ1-5	once	TGTGCCAGCAGCTTACTGGGTTCAAATCAGCCCCAGCATTTT	CASSLLGSNQPQHF
TRBV7-2	NA	TRBJ1-6	NA	TGTGCCAGCAGCCTAAGGGACAATTCACCCCTCCACTTT	CASSLRDNSPLHF
TRBV7-3	TRBD1	TRBJ2-7	NA	TGTGCCAGCAGCTTATCTTCGAGGGGGCCCTACGAGCAGTACTTC	CASSLSSRGPYEQYF
TRBV12-3/TRBV12-4	NA	TRBJ2-7	NA	TGTGCCAGCAGTCCCCCCCCTTGGATCGAGCAGTACTTC	CASSPPPWIEQYF
TRBV6-5	TRBD1	TRBJ1-2	NA	TGTGCCAGCAGCCGACAGGGGAGTAGCTATGGCTACACCTTC	CASSRQGSSYGYTF
TRBV20-1	NA	TRBJ2-7	NA	TGCAGTGCTAGGGTCAACTACGAGCAGTACTTC	CSARVNYEQYF
TRBV7-2	NA	TRBJ1-5	NA	TGTGCCAGCAGCTTCAGGGTTGGTGAGCCCCAGCATTTT	CASSFRVGEPQHF
TRBV30	NA	TRBJ1-5	NA	TGTGCCTGGAGTGTAGCCGGTAATCAGCCCCAGCATTTT	CAWSVAGNQPQHF
TRBV2	NA	TRBJ1-1	NA	TGTGCCACAAGACAGCTCATGAACACTGAAGCTTTCTTT	CATRQLMNTEAFF
TRBV7-2	TRBD1	TRBJ1-1	NA	TGTGCCAGCAGCTTGGGGGAGGACAGGATAGCTTTCTTT	CASSLGEDRIAFF
TRBV20-1	NA	TRBJ1-2	once	TGCAGTGCTACCCCGGAGATACGCTACACCTTC	CSATPEIRYTF
TRBV15	NA	TRBJ1-1	NA	TGTGCCACCAGCAGAGTAGGGAACACTGAAGCTTTCTTT	CATSRVGNTEAFF
TRBV25-1	TRBD2	TRBJ2-1	NA	TGTGCCAGCAGTAGCCAGCGGGGGGGCCGCGAGCAGTTCTTC	CASSSQRGGREQFF
TRBV28	TRBD1	TRBJ1-1	NA	TGTGCCAGCAGTAACAACAGGGGGTGGGGGAACACTGAAGCTTTCTTT	CASSNNRGWGNTEAFF
TRBV6-5	TRBD1	TRBJ1-2	NA	TGTGCCAGCAGCGACAGGGGGAACAACTATGGCTACACCTTC	CASSDRGNNYGYTF
TRBV20-1	NA	TRBJ1-2	NA	TGCAGTGCTAGTCCCCTGACCCGGGCGGGGTTTGACGGCTACACCTTC	CSASPLTRAGFDGYTF
TRBV11-3	TRBD2	TRBJ2-7	once	TGTGCCAGCAGCCCAGGACTAGCGGGGACCACCTACGAGCAGTACTTC	CASSPGLAGTTYEQYF
TRBV11-2	NA	TRBJ2-7	NA	TGTGCCAGCAGCTTACGGGGTCGCGACACTTACTACGAGCAGTACTTC	CASSLRGRDTYYEQYF
TRBV6-5	NA	TRBJ1-1	NA	TGTGCCAGCAGCAAGCCGGGACATACGAACACTGAAGCTTTCTTT	CASSKPGHTNTEAFF
TRBV7-2	NA	TRBJ2-7	NA	TGTGCCAGCAGCTTAACGAGACTAGCCTACGAGCAGTACTTC	CASSLTRLAYEQYF
TRBV2	NA	TRBJ1-4	NA	TGTGCCAGCAGTGAGGGGCGCGAAAAACTGTTTTTT	CASSEGREKLFF
TRBV5-1	TRBD1	TRBJ2-7	few	TGCGCCAGCAGCTGGGGACAGGCGGAGCAGTACTTC	CASSWGQAEQYF
TRBV19	NA	TRBJ1-6	once	TGTGCCAGTAGTACAACGACAGAATACCTTAGGAGCTCCTATAATTCACCCCTCCACTTT	CASSTTTEYLRSSYNSPLHF
TRBV25-1	TRBD1	TRBJ2-7	NA	TGTGCCAGCAGTGACGACAGGGAGCAGGACGAGCAGTACTTC	CASSDDREQDEQYF
TRBV7-9	NA	TRBJ2-3	NA	TGTGCCAGCAGCCCGAATTCAGATACGCAGTATTTT	CASSPNSDTQYF
TRBV6-5	NA	TRBJ1-6	once	TGTGCCAGCACCGAGGGGTATTCACCCCTCCACTTT	CASTEGYSPLHF
TRBV3-1/TRBV3-2	NA	TRBJ2-7	NA	TGTGCCAGCAGCCAAACGACAGAGCAGTACTTC	CASSQTTEQYF
TRBV7-9	TRBD1	TRBJ2-7	NA	TGTGCCAGCAGCCAAACAGGGGTCTCCTACGAGCAGTACTTC	CASSQTGVSYEQYF
TRBV6-1	NA	TRBJ2-1	NA	TGTGCCAGCAGTGAATTGGGGGGCGTTAAGTTCTTC	CASSELGGVKFF
TRBV9	NA	TRBJ1-2	NA	TGTGCCAGCAGCGTAGGAGGGTGGGGCTATGGCTACACCTTC	CASSVGGWGYGYTF
TRBV11-2	NA	TRBJ2-3	NA	TGTGCCAGCAGCTTAGGCCTGACGGGGGTCTCAGATACGCAGTATTTT	CASSLGLTGVSDTQYF
TRBV7-2	NA	TRBJ1-2	NA	TGTGCCAGCAGCACCAGGGGTGGAGGTTGGGGGGGTAACTATGGCTACACCTTC	CASSTRGGGWGGNYGYTF
TRBV4-2	NA	TRBJ1-3	NA	TGTGCCAGCAGCCAAGATCCGCAGGGAAACACCATATATTTT	CASSQDPQGNTIYF
TRBV4-2	NA	TRBJ2-7	NA	TGTGCCAGCAGCCAAGTCGGCAGGGCCTACGAGCAGTACTTC	CASSQVGRAYEQYF
TRBV29-1	TRBD1	TRBJ1-2	NA	TGCAGCGTGCGAGTCACGGGACAGGGTAATGGCTACACCTTC	CSVRVTGQGNGYTF
TRBV30	NA	TRBJ1-5	NA	TGTGCCTGGAGTGGGGGGAACGATCAGCCCCAGCATTTT	CAWSGGNDQPQHF
TRBV6-6	NA	TRBJ1-3	NA	TGTGCCAGCAGTTCTTCACAAGACCGAAACACCATATATTTT	CASSSSQDRNTIYF
TRBV28	NA	TRBJ2-7	NA	TGTGCCAGCAGTATTACAGGGACTCGGTACGAGCAGTACTTC	CASSITGTRYEQYF
TRBV4-3	TRBD1	TRBJ1-2	NA	TGCGCCAGCAGCCACTTAACAGGGGGGTCCTATGGCTACACCTTC	CASSHLTGGSYGYTF
TRBV19	TRBD1	TRBJ1-1	NA	TGTGCCAGTTGGGACAGGGCCAAGACTGAAGCTTTCTTT	CASWDRAKTEAFF
TRBV2	NA	TRBJ1-1	NA	TGTGCCAGCCAGATGGGGGACCGCCGTGAAGCTTTCTTT	CASQMGDRREAFF
TRBV28	TRBD1	TRBJ1-2	NA	TGTGCCAGTTTCAGGACAGGGCCCTATGGCTACACCTTC	CASFRTGPYGYTF
TRBV28	NA	TRBJ2-7	NA	TGTGCCAGCAGTTTGCAGGGGTACGAGCAGTACTTC	CASSLQGYEQYF
TRBV7-9	NA	TRBJ1-3	NA	TGTGCCAGCAGCTTAGGAGGTGGAGGAAACACCATATATTTT	CASSLGGGGNTIYF